Listed below are T cell receptor beta chains from one sample, sequenced in a study of Ad26.COV2.S vaccination and SARS-CoV-2 variants. This table comes from immunoSEQ multiplex PCR, and its TCRdb copy is limited to in-frame clones, with some not included. The sample has about 350,000 clones, 88% seen once. Sample: peripheral blood, taken in a trial of Ad26.COV2.S vaccine versus placebo. These receptors were obtained from a person aged 18-60 years who received the Ad26.COV2.S COVID-19 vaccine or a placebo. Both conserved end residues are part of each CDR3. Fields, in order: CDR3 protein, CDR3 DNA, V gene, J gene, clone size, D gene. A D gene is named only where the DNA matches it firmly. Clone sizes are given selectively: once, few, many, or a class where the clone is expanded.

CASSRGGQGTYGYTF	TGTGCCAGCAGCCGAGGGGGACAGGGTACCTATGGCTACACCTTC	TRBV9	TRBJ1-2	.	TRBD1
CASSLRVGASNQPQHF	TGTGCCAGCAGTTTAAGGGTAGGGGCAAGCAATCAGCCCCAGCATTTT	TRBV28	TRBJ1-5	.	.
CASSLVRGGSYEQYF	TGTGCCAGCAGCTTAGTTAGAGGGGGCTCCTACGAGCAGTACTTC	TRBV7-9	TRBJ2-7	.	.
CASRRQGNDYEQYF	TGTGCCAGCAGGCGACAGGGGAACGACTACGAGCAGTACTTC	TRBV7-9	TRBJ2-7	once	TRBD1
CAWSAGLAGADTQYF	TGTGCCTGGAGTGCGGGGCTAGCGGGAGCAGATACGCAGTATTTT	TRBV30	TRBJ2-3	.	TRBD2
CASTMEGVGGSQPQHF	TGTGCCAGTACTATGGAAGGGGTTGGTGGCAGTCAGCCCCAGCATTTT	TRBV19	TRBJ1-5	.	.
CASSPPGVDPSSYNEQFF	TGTGCCAGCAGTCCCCCGGGGGTAGACCCTAGCTCCTACAATGAGCAGTTCTTC	TRBV6-2/TRBV6-3	TRBJ2-1	few	.
CASSLDGSYNSPLHF	TGTGCCAGCAGTTTGGATGGCTCCTATAATTCACCCCTCCACTTT	TRBV28	TRBJ1-6	once	.
CASSLARTGNTIYF	TGTGCCAGCAGCTTAGCAAGGACTGGAAACACCATATATTTT	TRBV7-2	TRBJ1-3	.	.
CASSHSRRSEDGYTF	TGCGCCAGCAGCCATTCCAGACGGTCGGAAGATGGCTACACCTTC	TRBV4-3	TRBJ1-2	.	.
CARQLGGSGYGYTF	TGTGCCCGCCAGTTAGGGGGAAGTGGCTATGGCTACACCTTC	TRBV30	TRBJ1-2	.	.
CASRVGEGGTEAFF	TGTGCCAGCAGAGTGGGGGAAGGGGGCACTGAAGCTTTCTTT	TRBV6-5	TRBJ1-1	.	.
CASSQAGGDLYNEQFF	TGTGCCAGCAGCCAGGCAGGCGGGGACCTCTACAATGAGCAGTTCTTC	TRBV4-2	TRBJ2-1	once	.
CASSQELGTPAYEQYF	TGTGCCAGCAGCCAAGAGCTTGGGACTCCAGCCTACGAGCAGTACTTC	TRBV4-2	TRBJ2-7	.	.
CASSLLGGGQGMTGELFF	TGTGCCAGCAGTTTATTAGGTGGGGGACAGGGAATGACCGGGGAGCTGTTTTTT	TRBV27	TRBJ2-2	.	TRBD1
CASSPGTSSYEQYF	TGTGCCAGCAGCCCCGGGACTTCCTCCTACGAGCAGTACTTC	TRBV7-9	TRBJ2-7	.	.
CASSSTDSNSPLHF	TGCGCCAGCAGCTCTACGGACAGCAATTCACCCCTCCACTTT	TRBV5-1	TRBJ1-6	.	.